The source of this T cell receptor (beta chain) is a study of T cell responses to AZD1222 COVID-19 vaccine. Notes on the study in general: The donor group comprised mostly white British people and more females; the analysis possibly underestimated clonal diversity. Baseline testing showed seropositivity in only a handful of AZD1222 recipients.

V was clipped by 5 bases and J by 1 base; unmatched bases: 10. The V gene's germline CDR1 is SNHLY and CDR2 FYNNEI. The CDR3 totals 16 residues. Second-dose intervals near 4 or 12 weeks were combined. Produced via immunoSEQ multiplex PCR; TCRdb's table is partial and in-frame only. The sample gives about 45,000 clones, approximately 90% of which show up once; roughly 1.1% is in the top ten. Remarks on this clone: Its cognate antigen is unknown.

Sequenced here: peripheral blood, sampled 28 days after the second AZD1222 dose. The V and J genes are TRBV2 and TRBJ2-7; 8 bases are shared with TRBD1. This receptor was identified in an adult who received the AZD1222 COVID-19 vaccine. DNA of the CDR3: TGTGCCAGCAGTTATTTAGGAAGGACAGGGTCCTACGAGCAGTACTTC. Translating gives CASSYLGRTGSYEQYF.